Listed below are T cell receptor beta chains from one sample, sequenced in a study of monozygotic twins with inflammatory bowel disease. For each CDR3 protein, TCRdb gives one entry from its re-call of the 5' RACE reads, without DNA. This sample's table has around 370,000 distinct CDR3 sequences. Sequenced sample: blood. These receptors all stem from a human donor with ulcerative colitis or Crohn's disease, or a healthy co-twin of an affected twin (not recorded which). Both conserved end residues are part of each CDR3.

V gene	J gene	CDR3 protein
TRBV20-1	TRBJ2-3	CSAERENTDTQYF
TRBV5-1	TRBJ1-5	CASSLALLAFAQGSNQPQHF
TRBV7-2	TRBJ2-1	CASSFGTRGNEQFF
TRBV5-5	TRBJ2-7	CASSSKTRVGYEQYF
TRBV12-3/TRBV12-4	TRBJ2-2	CASSPQGHPNTGELFF
TRBV5-1	TRBJ1-5	CASSPGNGRNNQPQHF
TRBV6-5	TRBJ2-1	CASSWDRASSYNEQFF
TRBV5-1	TRBJ2-2	CASSLAVGGMGTGELFF
TRBV12-3/TRBV12-4	TRBJ1-5	CASSPGGTRGGNQPQHF
TRBV6-5	TRBJ1-2	CASSYSRSFNYGYTF
TRBV6-6	TRBJ2-2	CASLQGYTGELFF
TRBV7-9	TRBJ2-1	CASPPRLLGGNEQFF
TRBV5-6	TRBJ2-4	CASSFAWVLAKNIQYF
TRBV7-9	TRBJ1-1	CASSLRRGQANTEAFF
TRBV7-2	TRBJ2-7	CASSLVRGRQYEQYF
TRBV28	TRBJ2-5	CASSFERNRDHQETQYF
TRBV12-3/TRBV12-4	TRBJ2-5	CASTQTSGGARGETQYF
TRBV24-1	TRBJ1-5	CATSVDRGSQPQHF
TRBV13	TRBJ2-3	CASSSRDRDPDTQYF
TRBV20-1	TRBJ2-3	CSARDGGAADTQYF
TRBV12-3/TRBV12-4	TRBJ2-2	CASSSELVSGELFF
TRBV4-3	TRBJ1-3	CASSPQAAGGGNTIYF
TRBV7-2	TRBJ2-1	CASSPRQGNHNEQFF
TRBV3-1	TRBJ1-2	CASSQDLARDRGPLNYGYTF
TRBV24-1	TRBJ2-3	CATSDTITDTQYF
TRBV5-1	TRBJ2-6	CASSLGQGISSGANVLTF
TRBV11-2	TRBJ1-1	CASSRAPSEAFF
TRBV7-9	TRBJ1-1	CASSLARRVNTEAFF
TRBV7-9	TRBJ2-2	CASSFRRLANTGELFF
TRBV6-2/TRBV6-3	TRBJ2-7	CASNRQGAQGEQYF
TRBV10-3	TRBJ2-7	CAISPFITGTYGRTYEQYF
TRBV5-1	TRBJ2-7	CASSLEPYEQYF
TRBV30	TRBJ1-1	CAWSVGLGAEAFF
TRBV7-2	TRBJ1-2	CASSLDPLRGGYTF
TRBV3-1	TRBJ1-6	CASSQEKALPLHF
TRBV20-1	TRBJ2-7	CSARDIPRRGAYEQYF
TRBV12-3/TRBV12-4	TRBJ2-5	CASSSFGGGQETQYF
TRBV20-1	TRBJ2-3	CSATGQWSTDTQYF
TRBV20-1	TRBJ2-5	CSARAGAETQYF
TRBV7-9	TRBJ1-1	CASKWGVAEAFF
TRBV18	TRBJ1-3	CASSQTGGTGNTIYF
TRBV20-1	TRBJ1-5	CSARVPGQRNQPQHF
TRBV20-1	TRBJ2-7	CSARGGGRGEQYF
TRBV27	TRBJ2-5	CASSLSWGESPETQYF
TRBV29-1	TRBJ2-1	CSVEDLVLGGKFHNEQFF
TRBV12-3/TRBV12-4	TRBJ1-1	CASSRTGPAFF
TRBV6-1	TRBJ1-2	CASKKGGDVNGYTF
TRBV24-1	TRBJ2-5	CATSDSRGARETQYF
TRBV12-3/TRBV12-4	TRBJ1-4	CASARDGPTNEKLFF